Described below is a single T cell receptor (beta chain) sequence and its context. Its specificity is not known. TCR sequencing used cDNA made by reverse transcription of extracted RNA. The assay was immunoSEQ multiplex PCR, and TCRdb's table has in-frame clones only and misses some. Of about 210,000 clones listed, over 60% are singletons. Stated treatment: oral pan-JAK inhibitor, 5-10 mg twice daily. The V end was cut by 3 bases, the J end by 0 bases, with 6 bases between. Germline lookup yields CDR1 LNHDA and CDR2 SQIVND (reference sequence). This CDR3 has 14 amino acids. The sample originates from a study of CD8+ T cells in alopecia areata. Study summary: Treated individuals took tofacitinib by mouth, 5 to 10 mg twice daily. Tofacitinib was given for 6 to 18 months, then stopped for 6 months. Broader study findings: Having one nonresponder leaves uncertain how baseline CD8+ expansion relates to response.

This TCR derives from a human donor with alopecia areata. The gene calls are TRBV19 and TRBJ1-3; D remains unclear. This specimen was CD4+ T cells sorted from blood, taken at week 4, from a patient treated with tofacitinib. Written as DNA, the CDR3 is TGTGCCAGTAGTATTCTCTCCTCTGGAAACACCATATATTTT. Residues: CASSILSSGNTIYF.